This is a list of T cell receptor beta chains from one sample in a study of beta chain features in type 1 diabetes. Using immunoSEQ multiplex PCR, the repertoire was profiled, and TCRdb retains in-frame clones only, with some absent. The sample comprises 620,000 or so clones, 15% of which are singletons, and about 0.093% rests with the top ten. Sequencing was performed on naive CD4+ T cells from blood. The source is a man between 18 and 35 years old in good health. The conserved cysteine and the conserved F or W are not part of the CDR3 here. Clone size is shown for a subset of rows, as once, few, many or a class of expanded clone.

size	V	length	CDR3
NA	TRBV7-2	11	ASSSIQSGELF
NA	TRBV27	11	ASSLSGGNEQF
few	TRBV30	12	AWRGGPSYEKLF
few	TRBV15	11	ATSRDSSYEQY
few	TRBV4-3	13	ASSRRGLAVYEQY
NA	TRBV25-1	11	ASSEWQGYEQY
NA	TRBV6-5	14	ASSYFKTSANEKLF
NA	TRBV5-1	15	ASSLAPASGGPREQF
few	TRBV10-2	10	ASSEFVQVTY
few	TRBV10-3	13	AILPPDRDDYGYT
few	TRBV4-3	15	ASSQDSSGFNTGELF
few	TRBV28	12	ASSHAGAKNIQY
NA	TRBV6-5	10	ASQGAGYEQY
NA	TRBV14	7	ASSKVWV
NA	TRBV4-3	13	ASSQEASGSGEQY
NA	TRBV11-3	14	ASSSYSLDGTDTQY
NA	TRBV7-2	11	ASSTPTGDGYT
NA	TRBV6-1	12	ASSRGQGNTEAF
NA	TRBV28	12	ASSRRGGLGEQY
NA	TRBV7-3	13	ASSLPTSGTDTQY
few	TRBV28	13	ASTIGGAPTYEQY
few	TRBV6-4	11	ASSDSIWTEAF
few	TRBV6-4	9	ASSPSYEQY
NA	TRBV7-2	14	ASRGQGGSGANVLT
once	TRBV5-1	12	ASNEGLPPDTQY
few	TRBV7-2	10	ASSVSSYEQY
few	TRBV7-2	12	ASSSNWGRSGYT
few	TRBV18	13	ASSPREGTSYEQY
NA	TRBV15	15	ATSREGTGISGNTIY
few	TRBV28	16	ASSLFGVRLNGANVLT
NA	TRBV29-1	12	SVEPGQEKYGYT
few	TRBV28	13	ASSPGQGSNNEQF
NA	TRBV9	14	ASSVGSFGGNSPLH